The next 8 T cell receptor beta chains were all read from a single sample in a study of blood T cell repertoires in COVID-19. Assay: immunoSEQ multiplex PCR; the TCRdb copy retains only in-frame clones and omits some. Here the sample spans some 330,000 clones, around 84% being singletons. The sample taken for sequencing was PBMCs or T cells enriched from blood (not recorded which). The receptors originated from a man aged 25 to 40 who had recovered from COVID-19.

The chain uses TRBV7-9 and TRBJ2-5; D possibly corresponds to TRBD1 (6 bases). The CDR3 has 15 residues. Between the trimmed V and J ends, which lost 4 bases and 2 bases, there was a span of 14 bases. Germline V gene sequence: CDR1 SEHNR, CDR2 FQNEAQ (reference sequence). The CDR3 DNA reads as TGTGCCAGCAGCTACTACAGGGCGCAACAAGAGACCCAGTACTTC. Its protein product is CASSYYRAQQETQYF.

The rearrangement uses TRBV19 and TRBJ2-6; 9 bases fit TRBD1. CDR3 length: 15 amino acids. Trimming took 10 bases from V and 2 from J; bases not matched to a gene: 6. CDR1 is LNHDA and CDR2 is SQIVND in the germline V gene (reference sequence). Here the CDR3 reads CATTGGTTGANVLTF. For the CDR3, the DNA is TGTGCCACCACAGGGGGCACTACTGGGGCCAACGTCCTGACTTTC.

This clone has more than one count but fewer than ten. This sequence joins TRBV29-1 and TRBJ1-2; weak D call: TRBD1 (5 bases). Germline values: CDR1 SQVTM, CDR2 ANQGSEA. CDR3 length: 12 residues. V lost 4 bases and J 3 bases, leaving 9 bases between the germline ends. The CDR3 DNA is TGCAGCGTTGTGGTAGGGGACTATGGCTACACCTTC. It codes for CSVVVGDYGYTF.

V gene TRBV25-1 combines with J gene TRBJ2-5; possible D gene TRBD2, 5 bases. Trimming cost V 3 bases and J 2 bases, with 7 bases left between them. The CDR3 has 13 amino acids. The germline V gene encodes CDR1 MGHDK and CDR2 SYGVNS. The CDR3 nucleotides read TGTGCCAGCAGTGAGCCGGGACAAGAGACCCAGTACTTC. This translates into CASSEPGQETQYF.

The DNA for the CDR3 is TGCGCCAGCACCGGCGGGGCCTCTGGAAACACCATATATTTT. It translates to CASTGGASGNTIYF. This chain joins TRBV5-1 and TRBJ1-3; D might be TRBD1 (5 bases). The CDR3 covers 14 residues. Trimming shortened V by 6 bases and J by 0 bases, and 10 bases separated the two germline ends. The germline gives CDR1 SGHRS, CDR2 YFSETQ.

The chain recombines TRBV18 with TRBJ1-2, with a weak D call TRBD1 (6 bases). This CDR3 region has 15 residues. Germline V gene sequence: CDR1 KGHSH, CDR2 LQKENI. V gave up 3 bases and J gave up 7 bases, with 18 bases separating them. The CDR3 nucleotides are TGTGCCAGCTCACCCGACAGGACTAGTTCGGGTGGCTACACCTTC. As protein: CASSPDRTSSGGYTF.

The chain employs TRBV28 and TRBJ2-2; D possibly corresponds to TRBD2 (6 bases). CDR1 is MDHEN, CDR2 SYDVKM, per germline. V gave up 6 bases and J gave up 0 bases, with 17 bases separating them. This CDR3 is built from 17 residues. The DNA for the CDR3 is TGTGCCAGCAGCCCAGGGAGGTGGGGGTCGAACACCGGGGAGCTGTTTTTT. Translation: CASSPGRWGSNTGELFF.

This chain uses TRBV27 with TRBJ1-5; 9 bases are shared with TRBD1. This CDR3 region has 19 residues. Germline loops: CDR1 MNHEY, CDR2 SMNVEV (reference sequence). Trimming took 1 base from V and 6 from J; bases not matched to a gene: 16. CDR3 nucleotides: TGTGCCAGCAGTTTATACAACCAAGTTGGGACAGGGAGATTTCAGCCCCAGCATTTT. Translated: CASSLYNQVGTGRFQPQHF.